Following are 3 T cell receptor beta chains from one sample sequenced in a study of blood T cell repertoires in COVID-19. The method was immunoSEQ multiplex PCR; TCRdb's version includes in-frame clones alone and lacks a portion of them. Of about 200,000 clones detected, around 81% appear once; the ten largest clones hold about 8.9%. Source material: PBMCs or T cells enriched from blood (not recorded which). All receptors come from a woman between 45 and 65 years old with acute COVID-19.

CDR3 protein: CASTRGPTLNTEAFF. CDR3 DNA: TGTGCCAGCACCAGGGGGCCAACATTGAACACTGAAGCTTTCTTT. The chain combines TRBV2 with TRBJ1-1; 8 bases are a match to TRBD1. Germline V gene sequence: CDR1 SNHLY, CDR2 FYNNEI. This CDR3 is built from 15 residues. J was trimmed by 0 bases and V by 7 bases; bases with no gene match: 7.

This chain joins TRBV3-1 (or the pseudogene TRBV3-2) and TRBJ2-1; TRBD1 matches 7 bases. V shed 6 bases and J 7 bases; nucleotides not matched to a gene: 3. Germline V gene lookup returns CDR1 LGHDT and CDR2 YNNKEL (reference sequence). The CDR3 covers 12 residues. CDR3 sequence (DNA): TGTGCCAGCAGTCACAGGGGTAATGAGCAGTTCTTC. This gives the protein CASSHRGNEQFF.

V usage is TRBV27 and J usage is TRBJ2-2, with 8 bases lining up with TRBD2. Trimming removed 4 bases from V and 7 bases from J; junction bases left unmatched: 5. Germline CDR1 MNHEY, CDR2 SMNVEV (reference sequence). This CDR3 is 14 amino acids long. This CDR3 is CASSSRGVGGELFF. The DNA of the CDR3 is TGTGCCAGCAGTTCGCGGGGGGTCGGCGGGGAGCTGTTTTTT.